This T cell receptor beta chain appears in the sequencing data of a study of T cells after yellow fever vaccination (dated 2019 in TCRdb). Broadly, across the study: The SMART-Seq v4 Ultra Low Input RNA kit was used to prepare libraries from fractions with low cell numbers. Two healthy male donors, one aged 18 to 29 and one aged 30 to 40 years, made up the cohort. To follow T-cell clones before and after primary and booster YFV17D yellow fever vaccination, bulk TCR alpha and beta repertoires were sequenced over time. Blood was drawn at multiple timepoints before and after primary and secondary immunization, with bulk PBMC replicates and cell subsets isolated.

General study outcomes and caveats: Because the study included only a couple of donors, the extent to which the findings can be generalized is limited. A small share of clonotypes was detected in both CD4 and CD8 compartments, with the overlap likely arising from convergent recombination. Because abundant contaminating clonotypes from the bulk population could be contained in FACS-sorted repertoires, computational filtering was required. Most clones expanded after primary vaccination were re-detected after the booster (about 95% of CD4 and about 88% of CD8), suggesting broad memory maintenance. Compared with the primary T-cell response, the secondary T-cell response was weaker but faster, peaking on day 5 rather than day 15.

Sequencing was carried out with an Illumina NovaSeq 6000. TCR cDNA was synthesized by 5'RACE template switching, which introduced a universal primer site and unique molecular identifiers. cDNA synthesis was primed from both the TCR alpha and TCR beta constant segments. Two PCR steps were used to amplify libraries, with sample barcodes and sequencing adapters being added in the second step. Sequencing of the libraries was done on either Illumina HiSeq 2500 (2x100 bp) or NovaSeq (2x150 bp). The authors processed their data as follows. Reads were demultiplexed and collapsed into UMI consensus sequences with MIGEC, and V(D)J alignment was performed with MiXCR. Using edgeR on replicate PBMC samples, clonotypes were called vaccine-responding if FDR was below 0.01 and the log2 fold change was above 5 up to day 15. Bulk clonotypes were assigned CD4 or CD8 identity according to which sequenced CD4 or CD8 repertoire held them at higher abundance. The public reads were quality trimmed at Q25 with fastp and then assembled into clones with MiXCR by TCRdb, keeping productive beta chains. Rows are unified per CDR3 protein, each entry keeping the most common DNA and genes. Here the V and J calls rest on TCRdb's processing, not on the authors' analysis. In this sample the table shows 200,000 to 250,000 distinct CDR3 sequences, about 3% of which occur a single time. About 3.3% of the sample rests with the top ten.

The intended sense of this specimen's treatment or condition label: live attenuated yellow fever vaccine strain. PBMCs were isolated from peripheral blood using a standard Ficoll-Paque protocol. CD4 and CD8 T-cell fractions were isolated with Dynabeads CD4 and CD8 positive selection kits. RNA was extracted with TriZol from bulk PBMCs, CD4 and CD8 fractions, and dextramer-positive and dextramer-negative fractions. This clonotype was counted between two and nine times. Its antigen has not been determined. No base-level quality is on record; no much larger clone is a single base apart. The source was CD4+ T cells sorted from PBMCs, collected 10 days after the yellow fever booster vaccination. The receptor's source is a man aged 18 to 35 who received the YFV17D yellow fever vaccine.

The CDR3 reads CASRTRGVDRVVFF. In nucleotide form, the sequence is TGTGCCAGCCGAACACGAGGGGTAGACAGGGTAGTGTTCTTC. The V and J genes are TRBV2 and TRBJ2-1; 7 of the junction bases match TRBD1. Relative to germline, V is missing 8 bases and J is missing 15 bases, with 19 bases of the junction outside any gene match. There are 14 amino acids in the CDR3, from cysteine to phenylalanine inclusive. Only CDR3 DNA is held: 42 bases, read in frame from base 1. The CDR1 and CDR2 encoded by the germline V gene are SNHLY and FYNNEI.